Below, 27 T cell receptor beta chains from the same sample are listed, as sequenced in a study of T cells in Graves' hyperthyroidism and ophthalmopathy. From RNA transcripts, TCR beta CDR3 regions were amplified. An initial round of RT-PCR targeting the TCR CDR3 relied on the HTBI primer set. TCRdb reanalysed the multiplex PCR reads using MiXCR and keeps one entry per CDR3 protein. The profile shows about 520,000 distinct CDR3 sequences, roughly a quarter of them singletons. The material sequenced was blood. The receptor source for this set is a young woman with Graves' ophthalmopathy.

This clonotype was recorded at least ten times. For the CDR3, the DNA is TGTGCCAGCAGTAGACCGGGACTAGCTATCTACGAGCAGTACTTC. This codes for CASSRPGLAIYEQYF. The chain employs TRBV27 and TRBJ2-7, with TRBD2 identical over 9 bases. The V segment lost 5 bases and the J segment 3 bases; nucleotides outside the gene matches: 8. CDR3 length equals 15 residues. CDR1 is MNHEY and CDR2 is SMNVEV in the germline V gene (reference sequence).

This clonotype was seen at least ten times. The chain carries TRBV6-1 and TRBJ1-1; the D gene is possibly TRBD1 (5 bases). Trimming cost V 3 bases and J 0 bases, with 8 bases left between them. This CDR3 is 14 amino acids long. Looked up from germline, CDR1 is MNHNS and CDR2 is SASEGT. CDR3 sequence: CASSDPGLNTEAFF. CDR3 DNA sequence: TGTGCCAGCAGTGATCCGGGACTGAACACTGAAGCTTTCTTT.

This clonotype was found many times. The chain couples TRBV6-1 to TRBJ1-3, with D unresolved. CDR3 length: 14 amino acids. V was clipped by 6 bases and J by 1 base, with 10 bases between them. Germline loops: CDR1 MNHNS, CDR2 SASEGT. The CDR3 DNA reads as TGTGCCAGCAGGATAAGTTATTCTGGAAACACCATATATTTT. Translation: CASRISYSGNTIYF.

In this sample, this clonotype turned up many times. V gene TRBV2 combines with J gene TRBJ2-2; D is uncertain. Germline-derived CDR1 and CDR2 are SNHLY and FYNNEI. V dropped 8 bases and J dropped 6 bases, with 10 bases sitting between them. The CDR3 length is 12 residues. CDR3 sequence (DNA): TGTGCCAGCCAAGGAGACCCCGGGGAGCTGTTTTTT. Residues: CASQGDPGELFF.

This clonotype was found many times. The chain has TRBV12-3 or TRBV12-4 and TRBJ1-2; D perhaps matches TRBD1 (5 bases). With 3 bases removed from V and 6 bases from J, the gap between germline ends came to 17 bases. CDR3 length equals 15 residues. The CDR3 is CASSLGPLEQDGYTF. CDR3 coding DNA: TGTGCCAGCAGTTTGGGACCCCTGGAACAGGATGGCTACACCTTC.

This clonotype was recorded at least ten times. The chain couples TRBV6-2 or TRBV6-3 to TRBJ2-7; TRBD2 matches at 9 bases. V was pared by 6 bases and J by 2 bases, with 5 bases of the junction left unmatched. Germline CDR1 reads MNHEY; CDR2 reads SVGEGT. This CDR3 is built from 14 residues. Written as DNA, the CDR3 is TGTGCCAGCAGGTCTAGCGGGGTGCCCTACGAGCAGTACTTC. Translating it yields CASRSSGVPYEQYF.

This clonotype was observed many times. The genes are TRBV27 and TRBJ1-2; 8 nucleotides align to TRBD1. The CDR3 has 16 residues. V shed 3 bases, J shed 4 bases, and the junction held 10 bases outside the gene matches. CDR1 and CDR2 (germline): MNHEY, SMNVEV (reference sequence). CDR3 region: CASSLTRTGIFYGYTF. CDR3 DNA: TGTGCCAGCAGTTTGACCCGGACAGGGATCTTCTATGGCTACACCTTC.

The chain uses TRBV20-1 and TRBJ1-1, with no clear D. The CDR3 loop spans 13 amino acids. In germline, CDR1 is DFQATT, CDR2 SNEGSKA (reference sequence). Between the trimmed V and J ends, which lost 0 bases and 5 bases, there was a span of 10 bases. The CDR3 here is CSARDGRVTEAFF. The CDR3 region has the DNA TGCAGTGCTAGAGATGGTCGGGTGACTGAAGCTTTCTTT.

To note about this clonotype: The junction and the germline gene differ at one end; a read error may be behind it. The chain couples TRBV27 to TRBJ1-2; a weak D match, TRBD1 (5 bases). The CDR3 is 13 residues long. Germline CDR1 reads MNHEY; CDR2 reads SMNVEV (reference sequence). This CDR3 reads CASSPGGSYDYTF. The CDR3 DNA sequence: TGTGCCAGCAGTCCCGGGGGTAGCTATGACTACACCTTC.

This clonotype was picked up many times. The V and J genes are TRBV27 and TRBJ1-6; a possible D gene is TRBD1 (5 bases). Germline-derived CDR1 and CDR2 are MNHEY and SMNVEV (reference sequence). The CDR3 covers 13 residues. Trimming took 3 bases from V and 6 from J, leaving 6 bases between them. The CDR3 DNA is TGTGCCAGCAGTTTCCAGGGTAATTCACCCCTCCACTTT. This codes for CASSFQGNSPLHF.

The chain combines TRBV6-1 with TRBJ1-1; 7 bases are a match to TRBD1. The CDR3 covers 15 residues. Unmatched junction bases numbered 12, after V lost 5 bases and J lost 6 bases. CDR1 and CDR2 from the germline V gene are MNHNS and SASEGT. CDR3 sequence reads: CASSRMRAGGPEAFF. CDR3 DNA: TGTGCCAGCAGTCGAATGCGGGCAGGGGGACCTGAAGCTTTCTTT.

This clonotype has at least ten counts. This chain connects TRBV28 to TRBJ2-2; TRBD1 matches 9 bases. J gave up 4 bases and V 6 bases, and 3 bases lay outside the gene matches. The CDR3 sequence is 14 residues long. The germline V gene has CDR1 MDHEN and CDR2 SYDVKM. CDR3 loop: CASSETGGTGELFF. The CDR3 bases are TGTGCCAGCAGCGAGACAGGGGGCACCGGGGAGCTGTTTTTT. Using reference TRBV28 and TRBJ2-2 for the parts outside the CDR3, the full variable domain is DVKVTQSSRYLVKRTGEKVFLECVQDMDHENMFWYRQDPGLGLRLIYFSYDVKMKEKGDIPEGYSVSREKKERFSLILESASTNQTSMYLCASSETGGTGELFFGEGSRLTVL.

This chain uses TRBV6-5 with TRBJ1-1; possible D gene TRBD1, 5 bases. The CDR3 runs 14 residues. Trimming took 2 bases from V and 6 from J, leaving 13 bases between them. CDR1 and CDR2 (germline): MNHEY, SVGAGI. The DNA of the CDR3 is TGTGCCAGCAGTTACCGGGGGGGTGATGCTGAAGCTTTCTTT. Translated, it gives CASSYRGGDAEAFF.

This clonotype occurred many times. The chain recombines TRBV24-1 with TRBJ1-5; TRBD1 matches at 7 bases. J lost 7 bases, V lost 9 bases, and 8 bases had no gene match. The CDR3 loop spans 13 amino acids. CDR1 and CDR2 from the germline V gene are KGHDR and SFDVKD. The CDR3 protein is CATSQGVSQPQHF. The CDR3 bases are TGTGCCACCTCTCAGGGGGTGTCGCAGCCCCAGCATTTT.

This clonotype was counted a few times. V is TRBV28 and J is TRBJ2-7, with 10 bases that match TRBD1. The CDR3 runs 12 residues. Germline CDR1 is MDHEN and CDR2 is SYDVKM. Trimming cost V 8 bases and J 6 bases; bases outside gene matches: 4. CDR3 sequence (DNA): TGTGCCAGCGGGGACAGGGGAGGCGAGCAGTACTTC. Protein: CASGDRGGEQYF.

This clonotype was counted many times. The CDR3 nucleotides are TGTGCCAGCTGGGGACTAGCCAAAAACATTCAGTACTTC. It specifies CASWGLAKNIQYF. The chain employs TRBV2 and TRBJ2-4; D perhaps matches TRBD2 (6 bases). The CDR3 has 13 amino acids. Trimming left V 8 bases short and J 0 bases short, with 8 bases between. From germline, CDR1 is SNHLY and CDR2 FYNNEI.

This clonotype has more than one count but fewer than ten. The genes are TRBV6-1 and TRBJ2-5; D remains unclear. Trimming stripped 6 bases from V and 4 bases from J, with 15 bases between. There are 14 residues in the CDR3. Germline V CDR1 and CDR2: MNHNS, SASEGT. CDR3 sequence (DNA): TGTGCCAGCAGACCCGTCTGGGCTGGAGAGACCCAGTACTTC. This sequence encodes CASRPVWAGETQYF.

Only a few counts were recorded for this clonotype. The chain couples TRBV2 to TRBJ2-5, with D hard to call. Between the trimmed V and J ends, which lost 6 bases and 5 bases, there was a span of 7 bases. There are 11 residues in the CDR3. CDR1 is SNHLY and CDR2 is FYNNEI in the germline V gene. CDR3 in DNA: TGTGCCAGCAGGGCCACGGAGACCCAGTACTTC. Its protein product is CASRATETQYF. The variable domain in full, with the rest retrieved from reference TRBV2 and TRBJ2-5, is EPEVTQTPSHQVTQMGQEVILRCVPISNHLYFYWYRQILGQKVEFLVSFYNNEISEKSEIFDDQFSVERPDGSNFTLKIRSTKLEDSAMYFCASRATETQYFGPGTRLLVL.

This clonotype has ten or more counts. The chain joins TRBV6-6 to TRBJ1-1; D remains ambiguous. The CDR3 is 13 residues long. CDR1 is MNHNY, CDR2 SVGAGI, per germline (reference sequence). V was trimmed by 2 bases and J by 0 bases, leaving 4 bases between them. CDR3 region: CASSYAMNTEAFF. The CDR3 coding sequence is TGTGCCAGCAGTTACGCCATGAACACTGAAGCTTTCTTT.

The table lists this clonotype with many counts. J is TRBJ1-2 and V is TRBV6-1, with D maybe TRBD1 (5 bases). The V and J ends lost 9 bases and 7 bases respectively, with 21 bases between them. The CDR3 sequence is 14 residues long. Germline lookup yields CDR1 MNHNS and CDR2 SASEGT. CDR3 nucleotides: TGTGCCAGTGAGGAGTTGGGGCGCGTGAGTGGCTACACCTTC. Its protein product is CASEELGRVSGYTF.

This clonotype was observed many times. CDR3 sequence: CASSLFGGELFF. CDR3 sequence (DNA): TGTGCCAGCAGCTTATTTGGCGGGGAGCTGTTTTTT. The V gene is TRBV7-3, the J gene TRBJ2-2; D gene uncertain. Trimming left V 2 bases short and J 7 bases short, with 5 bases between. Germline CDR1 and CDR2: SGHTA and FQGTGA. This CDR3 is 12 amino acids long.

A word on this clonotype: Just one base apart from a much larger clone, this may be a read error. This chain joins TRBV18 and TRBJ1-1; D may be TRBD1 (5 bases). The CDR3 sequence is 14 residues long. Germline assignment: CDR1 KGHSH and CDR2 LQKENI. In nucleotides, the CDR3 is TGTACCAGCTCACCCTTCGACAGAGACACTGAAGCTTTCTTT. Translated: CTSSPFDRDTEAFF.

This sequence joins TRBV15 and TRBJ2-7, with D possibly matching TRBD2 (6 bases). The CDR3 extends over 13 amino acids. Trimming pared 3 bases from V and 4 bases from J, leaving 10 bases between. In germline, CDR1 is LNHNV, CDR2 YYDKDF (reference sequence). The CDR3 nucleotides are TGTGCCACCAGCAGCCTTAGCGGTTACGAGCAGTACTTC. Amino acids: CATSSLSGYEQYF.

The CDR3 spells CASSDPGTGDYEQYF. CDR3 DNA sequence: TGTGCCAGCAGTGACCCCGGGACAGGGGACTACGAGCAGTACTTC. This chain connects TRBV6-1 to TRBJ2-7; 10 bases match TRBD1. Germline-derived CDR1 and CDR2 are MNHNS and SASEGT. Trimming at V came to 3 bases and at J to 3 bases, leaving 5 bases not matched to a gene. CDR3 size: 15 residues.

Many counts were recorded for this clonotype. The CDR3 spells CAIGGQDYGYTF. The CDR3 nucleotides read TGTGCCATCGGAGGACAGGACTATGGCTACACCTTC. V is TRBV10-3 and J is TRBJ1-2; 7 bases match TRBD1. Looked up from germline, CDR1 is ENHRY and CDR2 is SYGVKD. The V and J ends lost 8 bases and 3 bases, in that order; junction bases with no gene match: 3. CDR3 size: 12 residues.

This clonotype has just a few counts. The chain couples TRBV7-9 to TRBJ2-7; D gene ambiguous. From germline, CDR1 is SEHNR and CDR2 FQNEAQ (reference sequence). V was clipped by 0 bases and J by 5 bases, with 11 bases between them. This CDR3 contains 14 residues. The CDR3 is CASSLALGSHEQYF. The DNA of the CDR3 is TGTGCCAGCAGCTTAGCGCTGGGCAGCCACGAGCAGTACTTC.

This chain joins TRBV5-1 and TRBJ2-7; a weak D match, TRBD2 (7 bases). This CDR3 has 15 amino acids. CDR1 and CDR2 from the germline V gene are SGHRS and YFSETQ. Deletions cut 3 bases from V and 0 bases from J, with 13 bases between. The CDR3 spells CASSWGGGSSYEQYF. The CDR3 coding sequence is TGCGCCAGCAGCTGGGGGGGCGGCAGCTCCTACGAGCAGTACTTC.